These 13 T cell receptor beta chains came from one sample sequenced in a study of blood T cell repertoires in COVID-19. Repertoires were generated with immunoSEQ multiplex PCR, while TCRdb's copy carries only in-frame clones and drops some. Here the sample spans some 390,000 clones, 75% to 90% being singletons. Sequenced sample: PBMCs or T cells enriched from blood (not recorded which). The origin of the receptors is a young man who had recovered from COVID-19.

CDR3 coding DNA: TGTGCCAGCATATACGACGGAGTCGGGGAGCTGTTTTTT. As protein: CASIYDGVGELFF. The V and J genes are TRBV2 and TRBJ2-2; unclear D gene. The V and J ends lost 7 bases and 7 bases respectively, with 13 bases between them. This CDR3 has 13 amino acids. Germline V gene lookup returns CDR1 SNHLY and CDR2 FYNNEI.

Here the CDR3 reads CASKPRERTDTQYF. For the CDR3, the DNA is TGTGCCTCCAAGCCACGGGAGCGCACAGATACGCAGTATTTT. V and J are TRBV6-5 and TRBJ2-3; TRBD2 is a possible D gene (6 bases). Germline assignment: CDR1 MNHEY and CDR2 SVGAGI. CDR3 length equals 14 residues. Trimming left V 11 bases short and J 1 base short, with 16 bases between.

This clone showed up just a few times. V is TRBV4-1 and J is TRBJ1-6; TRBD1 agrees at 8 bases. Unmatched junction bases numbered 11, after V lost 4 bases and J lost 6 bases. The CDR3 covers 17 residues. The germline V gene has CDR1 MGHRA and CDR2 YSYEKL. CDR3 DNA: TGCGCCAGCAGCCTATCGACAGGGGTTTTTTCTAATTCACCCCTCCACTTT. This gives the protein CASSLSTGVFSNSPLHF.

The genes are TRBV7-8 and TRBJ2-3; 7 bases map to TRBD1. V shed 5 bases, J shed 3 bases, and the junction held 11 bases outside the gene matches. The germline V gene encodes CDR1 SGHVS and CDR2 FQNEAQ. This CDR3 spans 16 amino acids. CDR3 in amino acids: CASSPGTGVTTDTQYF. In DNA, the CDR3 is TGTGCCAGCAGCCCAGGAACAGGGGTCACAACAGATACGCAGTATTTT.

Here the CDR3 reads CASSRTPPTGREKLFF. CDR3 bases: TGTGCCAGCAGTCGCACCCCTCCGACAGGGAGGGAAAAACTGTTTTTT. The rearrangement uses TRBV28 and TRBJ1-4, with TRBD1 identical over 7 bases. Germline V lookup: CDR1 MDHEN, CDR2 SYDVKM. Trimming took 5 bases from V and 8 from J; bases not matched to a gene: 14. This CDR3 has 16 amino acids.

This clone was found once. V is TRBV28 and J is TRBJ2-7; 13 bases line up with TRBD2. Germline loops: CDR1 MDHEN, CDR2 SYDVKM. The CDR3 extends over 17 amino acids. J was trimmed by 4 bases and V by 7 bases; bases with no gene match: 13. The CDR3 protein is CASTDPSGTSGMYEQYF. DNA of the CDR3: TGTGCCAGCACCGATCCCTCCGGGACTAGCGGGATGTACGAGCAGTACTTC.

The rearrangement joins TRBV6-5 to TRBJ1-2, with a weak D call TRBD1 (6 bases). This CDR3 region has 13 residues. The V end lost 7 bases, the J end lost 2 bases, and 11 bases lay between the germline ends. The germline V gene has CDR1 MNHEY and CDR2 SVGAGI. The CDR3 DNA is TGTGCCAGCAAAACCGGGACAAACTATGGCTACACCTTC. Translation: CASKTGTNYGYTF.

J is TRBJ2-5 and V is TRBV6-1, with D tentatively TRBD1 (5 bases). Trimming shortened V by 0 bases and J by 0 bases, and 8 bases separated the two germline ends. The CDR3 is made up of 15 amino acids. Looked up from germline, CDR1 is MNHNS and CDR2 is SASEGT. CDR3 loop: CASSEAPGYQETQYF. The CDR3 DNA sequence: TGTGCCAGCAGTGAAGCTCCAGGGTACCAAGAGACCCAGTACTTC.

This clone showed up just once. The chain combines TRBV28 with TRBJ1-1, with 7 bases matching TRBD1. The V segment lost 7 bases and the J segment 4 bases; nucleotides outside the gene matches: 12. The CDR3 covers 15 residues. Germline V gene sequence: CDR1 MDHEN, CDR2 SYDVKM. The CDR3 is CASTRGAGGVTEAFF. The CDR3 DNA sequence: TGTGCCAGCACCCGAGGGGCAGGGGGTGTCACTGAAGCTTTCTTT.

This chain uses TRBV28 with TRBJ2-1, with a tentative D call TRBD2 (6 bases). CDR3 length: 16 residues. V lost 1 base, J lost 4 bases, and 14 bases lay in between. Germline-derived CDR1 and CDR2 are MDHEN and SYDVKM. CDR3 DNA sequence: TGTGCCAGCAGTTTATTCGCGGAGGGCGCTTACAATGAGCAGTTCTTC. Translated: CASSLFAEGAYNEQFF.

CDR3 DNA sequence: TGTGCCAGTAGCCGTGGACAGGGACGCACAGATACGCAGTATTTT. As protein: CASSRGQGRTDTQYF. The rearrangement uses TRBV19 and TRBJ2-3; 8 bases agree with TRBD1. There are 15 residues in the CDR3. V was clipped by 6 bases and J by 1 base; unmatched bases: 6. The germline V gene encodes CDR1 LNHDA and CDR2 SQIVND (reference sequence).

The rearrangement joins TRBV5-4 to TRBJ2-7; 8 bases agree with TRBD2. The V gene's germline CDR1 is SGHNT and CDR2 YYREEE (reference sequence). V was clipped by 4 bases and J by 7 bases; unmatched bases: 7. This CDR3 spans 13 amino acids. The CDR3 spells CASSPKAGGEQYF. CDR3 in DNA: TGTGCCAGCAGCCCTAAGGCGGGAGGTGAGCAGTACTTC.

V usage is TRBV6-1 and J usage is TRBJ1-2; D not certain. Per the germline V gene, CDR1 is MNHNS and CDR2 is SASEGT. This CDR3 comprises 17 residues. Trimming removed 0 bases from V and 4 bases from J, with 18 bases in between. The DNA of the CDR3 is TGTGCCAGCAGTGAAGCGGGTGGCAGCCGACTGCTCTATGGCTACACCTTC. It codes for CASSEAGGSRLLYGYTF.